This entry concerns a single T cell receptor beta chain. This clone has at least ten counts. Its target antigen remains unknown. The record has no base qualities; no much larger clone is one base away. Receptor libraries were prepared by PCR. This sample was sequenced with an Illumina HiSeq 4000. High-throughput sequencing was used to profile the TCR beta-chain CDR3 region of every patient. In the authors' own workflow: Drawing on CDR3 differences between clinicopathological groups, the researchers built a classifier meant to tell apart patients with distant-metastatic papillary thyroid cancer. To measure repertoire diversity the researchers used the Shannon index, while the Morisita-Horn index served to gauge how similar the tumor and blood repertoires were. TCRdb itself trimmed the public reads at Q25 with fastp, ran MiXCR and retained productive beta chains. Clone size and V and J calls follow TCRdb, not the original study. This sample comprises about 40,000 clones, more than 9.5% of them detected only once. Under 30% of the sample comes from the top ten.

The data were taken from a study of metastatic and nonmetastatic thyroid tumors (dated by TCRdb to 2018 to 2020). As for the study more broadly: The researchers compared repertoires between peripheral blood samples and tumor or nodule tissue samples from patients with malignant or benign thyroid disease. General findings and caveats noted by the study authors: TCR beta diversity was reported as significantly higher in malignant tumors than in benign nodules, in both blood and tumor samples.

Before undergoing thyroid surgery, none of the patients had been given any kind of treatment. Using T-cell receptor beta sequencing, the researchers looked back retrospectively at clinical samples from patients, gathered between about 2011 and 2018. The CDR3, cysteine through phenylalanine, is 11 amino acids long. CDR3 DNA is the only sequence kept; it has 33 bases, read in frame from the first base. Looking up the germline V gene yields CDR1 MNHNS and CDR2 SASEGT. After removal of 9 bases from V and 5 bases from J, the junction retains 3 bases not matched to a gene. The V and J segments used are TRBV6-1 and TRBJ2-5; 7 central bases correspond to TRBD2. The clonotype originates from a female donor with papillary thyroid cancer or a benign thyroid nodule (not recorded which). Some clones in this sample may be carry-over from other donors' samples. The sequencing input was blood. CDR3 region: CASSGSETQYF. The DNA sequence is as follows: TGTGCCAGTAGCGGGTCGGAGACCCAGTACTTC.